The clone carrying this T cell receptor beta chain was recorded many times. Its matching antigen is unknown. Germline is not matched at one junction end, which may reflect a read error. The entry originates in a study of T cells in Graves' hyperthyroidism and ophthalmopathy. TCR beta CDR3 sequences were amplified from RNA transcripts. An initial round of RT-PCR targeting the TCR CDR3 relied on the HTBI primer set. From the multiplex PCR reads, TCRdb called clonotypes with MiXCR, one entry per CDR3 protein. The data show around 420,000 distinct CDR3 sequences, roughly 13% seen once. Per the germline V gene, CDR1 is MDHEN and CDR2 is SYDVKM. The CDR3 contains 16 residues. Overall study results and limits: Stable hyperthyroidism and ophthalmopathy were separated using 13 V-J signatures. The model foresaw ophthalmopathy a median approximately 6.3 months prior to onset.

Together with thyroid ultrasound, orbital computed tomography, serum thyroxine and TRAb, clinical symptoms were used for diagnoses. Source material for PBMCs was more than 9.5 ml fresh peripheral blood. The V call is TRBV28, the J call TRBJ2-1, with 8 bases matching TRBD2. This sequence was found in a woman aged 18-35 years with Graves' hyperthyroidism. The sample consisted of blood. The chain's CDR3 is CASSPGTRVSHNEQFF. The CDR3 DNA sequence: TGTGCCAGCAGTCCCGGGACTAGGGTCTCCCACAATGAGCAGTTCTTC. Complete variable domain (other parts from reference TRBV28 and TRBJ2-1): DVKVTQSSRYLVKRTGEKVFLECVQDMDHENMFWYRQDPGLGLRLIYFSYDVKMKEKGDIPEGYSVSREKKERFSLILESASTNQTSMYLCASSPGTRVSHNEQFFGPGTRLTVL.